The 29 T cell receptor beta chains listed next were all sequenced from one sample in a study of Ad26.COV2.S vaccination and SARS-CoV-2 variants. As for treatment: around 19 received Ad26.COV2.S at low or high dose, single or two shots; 5 received placebo; per-sample allocation not given. It was on day 63 after the first vaccine or placebo injection that samples were taken. Repertoires were generated with immunoSEQ multiplex PCR, while TCRdb's copy carries only in-frame clones and drops some. The sample yields 350,000 to 500,000 clones, roughly 87% seen once. Sequencing used peripheral blood, obtained in a trial of Ad26.COV2.S vaccine versus placebo. Receptors originate from a person aged 18 to 65 who received the Ad26.COV2.S COVID-19 vaccine or a placebo.

This chain uses TRBV24-1 with TRBJ2-1; 8 nucleotides agree with TRBD1. Germline loops: CDR1 KGHDR, CDR2 SFDVKD. The CDR3 runs 17 residues. Trimming at V came to 0 bases and at J to 7 bases, leaving 10 bases not matched to a gene. In DNA form, the CDR3 reads TGTGCCACCAGTGATTTGAGGGGGACAGGCGGTTCGAATGAGCAGTTCTTC. Amino acid sequence: CATSDLRGTGGSNEQFF.

The gene calls are TRBV6-5 and TRBJ2-5; 7 bases map to TRBD1. The J segment lost 2 bases and the V segment lost 6 bases, leaving 9 bases of the junction unmatched. Germline CDR1 and CDR2: MNHEY and SVGAGI. The CDR3 extends over 15 amino acids. The CDR3 sequence: CASSLLGTEQETQYF. As DNA, the CDR3 is TGTGCCAGCAGCCTCCTCGGGACAGAACAAGAGACCCAGTACTTC.

The DNA for the CDR3 is TGTGCCAGTAGTACCGGGGCGGCGGGAGGGCCGGCGAACACCGGGGAGCTGTTTTTT. Amino acid sequence: CASSTGAAGGPANTGELFF. V gene TRBV19 combines with J gene TRBJ2-2; 9 positions agree with TRBD2. The CDR3 has 19 amino acids. Germline trimming cut 4 bases from V and 0 bases from J; bases unmatched to any gene: 12. Germline-derived CDR1 and CDR2 are LNHDA and SQIVND (reference sequence).

The J gene is TRBJ2-6, the V gene TRBV19; D unresolved. Germline V gene data show CDR1 as LNHDA and CDR2 as SQIVND (reference sequence). This CDR3 is 16 amino acids long. V lost 5 bases and J 2 bases, leaving 13 bases between the germline ends. The CDR3 nucleotides are TGTGCCAGTAGTGCCGTCCTTCAAACTGGGGCCAACGTCCTGACTTTC. Protein sequence: CASSAVLQTGANVLTF.

Points on this clone: This same CDR3 is encoded by further DNA sequences in the sample. Here the CDR3 reads CASSFLPSTDTQYF. Written as DNA, the CDR3 is TGTGCCAGCAGTTTTTTGCCGAGCACAGATACGCAGTATTTT. The chain couples TRBV27 to TRBJ2-3, with no clear D. From germline, CDR1 is MNHEY and CDR2 SMNVEV (reference sequence). The CDR3 has 14 amino acids. V lost 3 bases, J lost 0 bases, and 7 bases lay in between.

CDR3 nucleotide sequence: TGTGCCATCAGTGGAACTAGCGCCACAGATACGCAGTATTTT. Amino acid sequence: CAISGTSATDTQYF. This chain connects TRBV10-3 to TRBJ2-3; 7 positions agree with TRBD2. The V segment lost 4 bases and the J segment 2 bases; nucleotides outside the gene matches: 3. This CDR3 has 14 residues. The germline CDR1 and CDR2 sequences are ENHRY and SYGVKD.

V and J are TRBV6-5 and TRBJ1-3; 9 bases align to TRBD1. V was pared by 2 bases and J by 7 bases, with 9 bases of the junction left unmatched. Germline V gene lookup returns CDR1 MNHEY and CDR2 SVGAGI. This CDR3 has 16 amino acids. DNA of the CDR3: TGTGCCAGCAGTTACCTACCGGGGACAGGGCGGAACACCATATATTTT. Its protein product is CASSYLPGTGRNTIYF.

The V gene is TRBV11-1, the J gene TRBJ2-7, with D unclear. V was trimmed by 4 bases and J by 5 bases, leaving 15 bases between them. Germline V gene sequence: CDR1 SGHAT, CDR2 FQDESV (reference sequence). CDR3 size: 14 residues. CDR3 protein: CASSSRGSSHEQYF. The DNA of the CDR3 is TGTGCCAGCAGCTCACGCGGCAGTAGTCACGAGCAGTACTTC.

This chain connects TRBV12-3 or TRBV12-4 to TRBJ2-7; D is unclear. The CDR3 consists of 12 residues. V lost 5 bases, J lost 0 bases, and 5 bases lay in between. In nucleotides, the CDR3 is TGTGCCAGCAGTCCTCGCTCCTACGAGCAGTACTTC. Translated, it gives CASSPRSYEQYF.

The V and J genes are TRBV7-9 and TRBJ2-7; 10 bases map to TRBD2. CDR1 SEHNR and CDR2 FQNEAQ come from the germline V gene (reference sequence). The CDR3 has 16 amino acids. Germline trimming cut 3 bases from V and 1 base from J; bases unmatched to any gene: 6. CDR3: CASSFVSGRGSYEQYF. The CDR3 DNA reads as TGTGCCAGCAGCTTCGTGAGCGGGAGGGGTTCCTACGAGCAGTACTTC. Drawing the rest from reference TRBV7-9 and TRBJ2-7, the complete variable domain is DTGVSQNPRHKITKRGQNVTFRCDPISEHNRLYWYRQTLGQGPEFLTYFQNEAQLEKSRLLSDRFSAERPKGSFSTLEIQRTEQGDSAMYLCASSFVSGRGSYEQYFGPGTRLTVT.

The chain links TRBV28 to TRBJ1-1, with 7 bases fitting TRBD1. Trimming cost V 3 bases and J 3 bases; bases outside gene matches: 7. The CDR3 extends over 15 amino acids. Per the germline V gene, CDR1 is MDHEN and CDR2 is SYDVKM. CDR3 protein: CASSFPTGQDTEAFF. In DNA form, the CDR3 reads TGTGCCAGCAGTTTCCCGACAGGACAGGACACTGAAGCTTTCTTT.

In the case of this clone: Because the CDR3's place on the DNA is in doubt, the DNA is left out and the CDR3 is given as listed by TCRdb. The J gene is TRBJ1-1, the V gene TRBV5-4. Germline V lookup: CDR1 SGHNT, CDR2 YYREEE (reference sequence). The CDR3 numbers 15 amino acids, ends counted. CDR3 amino acids: CASSLVVGPGTEAFF.

The chain uses TRBV19 and TRBJ1-2, with 7 bases matching TRBD1. Germline CDR1 and CDR2: LNHDA and SQIVND (reference sequence). This CDR3 region has 15 residues. Unmatched junction bases numbered 8, after V lost 3 bases and J lost 4 bases. Written as DNA, the CDR3 is TGTGCCAGTAGTATTATGACAGGGAGGACCTATGGCTACACCTTC. Translation: CASSIMTGRTYGYTF.

V gene TRBV10-3 combines with J gene TRBJ2-5; tentative D call: TRBD1 (6 bases). The germline gives CDR1 ENHRY, CDR2 SYGVKD. V lost 4 bases to trimming and J lost 4 bases, with 10 bases between them. There are 13 residues in the CDR3. The CDR3 loop is CAISGLQGETQYF. The CDR3 DNA sequence: TGTGCCATCAGTGGACTACAGGGAGAGACCCAGTACTTC.

The DNA for the CDR3 is TGTGCCACCAGCCAAATTTCCGGGACAGGGGGCGATGGGCAAGAGACCCAGTACTTC. Translating it yields CATSQISGTGGDGQETQYF. J is TRBJ2-5 and V is TRBV24-1; 12 positions agree with TRBD1. Trimming took 7 bases from V and 2 from J; bases not matched to a gene: 16. Germline CDR1 and CDR2: KGHDR and SFDVKD. This CDR3 comprises 19 residues.

The chain employs TRBV23-1 and TRBJ2-1; maybe TRBD1 (6 bases). TRBV23-1 is reported as an ORF; its role is uncertain. CDR3 size: 18 residues. V was clipped by 3 bases and J by 2 bases, with 20 bases between them. The CDR3 bases are TGCGCCAGCAGTCACCGCGGCCCAGGGACACCAACCTACAATGAGCAGTTCTTC. This gives the protein CASSHRGPGTPTYNEQFF.

This rearrangement joins TRBV28 to TRBJ2-2, with 10 bases fitting TRBD2. V gave up 6 bases and J gave up 5 bases; unmatched junction bases: 6. CDR1 is MDHEN and CDR2 is SYDVKM in the germline V gene. This CDR3 is built from 15 residues. The CDR3 bases are TGTGCCAGCAGGCGAGCTAGCGGGAGAACCGGGGAGCTGTTTTTT. Translated: CASRRASGRTGELFF.

This chain joins TRBV9 and TRBJ2-7; D unclear. V was cut by 2 bases and J by 0 bases, with 12 bases left in between. Germline loops: CDR1 SGDLS, CDR2 YYNGEE. This CDR3 is 15 amino acids long. In nucleotides, the CDR3 is TGTGCCAGCAGCGTTAGCCCTACTCTCTCCTACGAGCAGTACTTC. Amino acids: CASSVSPTLSYEQYF.

The chain couples TRBV6-2 or TRBV6-3 to TRBJ2-5, with D perhaps matching TRBD2 (6 bases). CDR1 is MNHEY, CDR2 SVGEGT, per germline. The V end was cut by 0 bases, the J end by 5 bases, with 10 bases between. The CDR3 runs to 14 residues. The CDR3 nucleotides are TGTGCCAGCAGTTACTCTGCTCGGGGGGAGACCCAGTACTTC. Its protein is CASSYSARGETQYF.

The chain couples TRBV20-1 to TRBJ2-1; D is unresolved. Per the germline V gene, CDR1 is DFQATT and CDR2 is SNEGSKA (reference sequence). V was clipped by 3 bases and J by 7 bases, with 13 bases between them. The CDR3 is 13 residues long. CDR3 nucleotide sequence: TGCAGTGCTAGTATTTCGGCTAGAAATGAGCAGTTCTTC. Its protein is CSASISARNEQFF.

The rearrangement joins TRBV28 to TRBJ2-1, with TRBD2 identical over 7 bases. J was trimmed by 4 bases and V by 5 bases; bases with no gene match: 11. CDR1 MDHEN and CDR2 SYDVKM come from the germline V gene. The CDR3 is made up of 16 amino acids. CDR3 amino acids: CASSPPERGKYNEQFF. The CDR3 nucleotides are TGTGCCAGCAGTCCCCCAGAGCGGGGAAAATACAATGAGCAGTTCTTC. The full variable domain, with the rest looked up from reference TRBV28 and TRBJ2-1, is DVKVTQSSRYLVKRTGEKVFLECVQDMDHENMFWYRQDPGLGLRLIYFSYDVKMKEKGDIPEGYSVSREKKERFSLILESASTNQTSMYLCASSPPERGKYNEQFFGPGTRLTVL.

The rearrangement uses TRBV27 and TRBJ1-5, with D perhaps TRBD1 (5 bases). Germline assignment: CDR1 MNHEY and CDR2 SMNVEV (reference sequence). V lost 2 bases and J lost 2, with 13 bases in between. CDR3 length: 16 amino acids. The CDR3 protein is CASSLQAQGGNQPQHF. The CDR3 DNA reads as TGTGCCAGCAGTTTACAGGCGCAGGGCGGCAATCAGCCCCAGCATTTT.

J is TRBJ1-1 and V is TRBV5-4, with TRBD1 matching 9 bases. CDR3 size: 13 residues. Trimming at V came to 3 bases and at J to 4 bases, leaving 1 base not matched to a gene. In germline, CDR1 is SGHNT, CDR2 YYREEE (reference sequence). CDR3 nucleotides: TGTGCCAGCAGCTCGACAGGGGGCACTGAAGCTTTCTTT. Translation: CASSSTGGTEAFF.

This sequence joins TRBV12-3 or TRBV12-4 and TRBJ2-7; D is unresolved. V was pared by 0 bases and J by 3 bases, with 6 bases between. The CDR3 extends over 13 amino acids. CDR3 in amino acids: CASSLAFVYEQYF. The DNA of the CDR3 is TGTGCCAGCAGTTTAGCTTTCGTCTACGAGCAGTACTTC.

This clone has just a few counts. V and J are TRBV28 and TRBJ1-2, with 7 bases lining up with TRBD1. The V gene's germline CDR1 is MDHEN and CDR2 SYDVKM. With V trimmed by 6 bases and J by 5 bases, 9 bases remained unmatched. There are 14 residues in the CDR3. Here the CDR3 reads CASSRTGTVYGYTF. The CDR3 coding sequence is TGTGCCAGCAGCCGTACCGGGACAGTGTATGGCTACACCTTC.

The chain is built from TRBV29-1 and TRBJ2-7; 7 nucleotides agree with TRBD1. CDR1 is SQVTM, CDR2 ANQGSEA, per germline. J gave up 2 bases and V 5 bases, and 15 bases lay outside the gene matches. This CDR3 is built from 16 residues. The CDR3 reads CSVSSPPTGTPYEQYF. In DNA form, the CDR3 reads TGCAGCGTTTCCTCCCCCCCGACAGGGACACCCTACGAGCAGTACTTC.

The gene calls are TRBV5-1 and TRBJ2-2; D perhaps matches TRBD1 (5 bases). This CDR3 comprises 15 residues. V was pared by 4 bases and J by 6 bases, with 16 bases between. The germline CDR1 and CDR2 sequences are SGHRS and YFSETQ. The CDR3 DNA reads as TGCGCCAGCAGCCCTACTCCCAGGGCGGCCGGGGAGCTGTTTTTT. Its translation: CASSPTPRAAGELFF.

The CDR3: CASSSYGTPYEQYF. CDR3 nucleotide sequence: TGTGCCAGCAGCTCCTACGGGACGCCCTACGAGCAGTACTTC. This rearrangement joins TRBV5-5 to TRBJ2-7, with D tentatively TRBD1 or TRBD2 (5 bases each). V was pared by 3 bases and J by 2 bases, with 12 bases between. The CDR3 runs 14 residues. The germline V gene encodes CDR1 SGHKS and CDR2 YYEKEE (reference sequence).

This chain joins TRBV28 and TRBJ2-4, with 15 bases identical to TRBD2. CDR1 is MDHEN and CDR2 is SYDVKM in the germline V gene. There are 16 residues in the CDR3. V dropped 5 bases and J dropped 8; count of bases not matched to a gene: 7. CDR3 region: CASSPGTSGRYDIQYF. DNA of the CDR3: TGTGCCAGCAGTCCCGGGACTAGCGGGAGGTATGACATTCAGTACTTC. Variable domain in full (rest from reference TRBV28 and TRBJ2-4): DVKVTQSSRYLVKRTGEKVFLECVQDMDHENMFWYRQDPGLGLRLIYFSYDVKMKEKGDIPEGYSVSREKKERFSLILESASTNQTSMYLCASSPGTSGRYDIQYFGAGTRLSVL.